The clone carrying this TCR beta chain occurred a few times. The antigen is not known. This sample was taken from a study of blood T cells in healthy people across ages. Study-wide results and caveats: Significant beta diversity loss was already apparent by age around 36, declining roughly linearly. Diversity was higher, and naive CD4+ cells more numerous, in long-lived donors than in aged donors.

The use of a sample-barcoded 5' primer and a J-beta primer mix characterized a second PCR of about 7 to 12 cycles. Unique molecular identifiers of 12 random nucleotides labeled each cDNA. TCRdb reanalysed the 5' RACE reads using MiXCR and keeps one entry per CDR3 protein. The sample has 550,000 to 600,000 distinct CDR3 sequences, 27% seen once. In germline, CDR1 is SGHTA, CDR2 FQGTGA. V lost 5 bases to trimming and J lost 5 bases; unmatched junction nucleotides: 8. The CDR3 covers 14 residues. The rearrangement uses TRBV7-3 and TRBJ2-5, with 7 bases identical to TRBD1. This TCR came from a woman aged 70-85 years in good health. The sequenced material came from blood. The CDR3 sequence: CASSPQGSAETQYF. CDR3 bases: TGTGCCAGCAGCCCACAGGGGTCCGCGGAGACCCAGTACTTC.